The 5 T cell receptor beta chains in this list originate from one sample, sequenced in a study of cytomegalovirus exposure and HLA in healthy donors. The PCR contained 60 Vbeta and 13 Jbeta primers. Clones were sequenced by immunoSEQ multiplex PCR, and TCRdb holds only the in-frame ones, with some missing. This sample carries about 100,000 clones, 70% to 80% of them seen once, and the ten largest clones take about 4.5%. The source material was PBMCs. Receptors originate from a woman aged 18 to 35 in good health and CMV-seropositive.

V gene TRBV4-1 combines with J gene TRBJ1-1, with 10 bases matching TRBD1. V dropped 3 bases and J dropped 4; count of bases not matched to a gene: 8. Germline-derived CDR1 and CDR2 are MGHRA and YSYEKL. The CDR3 consists of 16 residues. The CDR3 here is CASSQGQGMGPTEAFF. The CDR3 nucleotides are TGCGCCAGCAGCCAGGGACAGGGGATGGGGCCCACTGAAGCTTTCTTT.

V and J are TRBV4-1 and TRBJ1-2, with 12 positions matching TRBD1. Looked up from germline, CDR1 is MGHRA and CDR2 is YSYEKL. Unmatched junction bases numbered 8, after V lost 4 bases and J lost 8 bases. CDR3 length: 15 amino acids. The CDR3 sequence is CASSPGQGAPGGYTF. CDR3 bases: TGCGCCAGCAGCCCGGGACAGGGGGCGCCCGGGGGCTACACCTTC.

CDR3 region: CAITDRGDYGYTF. The DNA for the CDR3 is TGTGCCATTACGGACAGGGGAGACTATGGCTACACCTTC. The chain links TRBV10-3 to TRBJ1-2; 9 bases agree with TRBD1. CDR3 size: 13 residues. The germline gives CDR1 ENHRY, CDR2 SYGVKD. V gave up 9 bases and J gave up 3 bases; unmatched junction bases: 5.

This clone was seen a few times. Here the CDR3 reads CASSVTSGRAAEQFF. For the CDR3, the DNA is TGTGCCAGCAGCGTAACTAGCGGGAGGGCCGCTGAGCAGTTCTTC. This chain uses TRBV9 with TRBJ2-1; TRBD2 matches at 13 bases. The CDR3 consists of 15 residues. Losses at the gene ends were 1 base for V and 9 bases for J; bases not matched to a gene: 4. CDR1 SGDLS and CDR2 YYNGEE come from the germline V gene.

In DNA form, the CDR3 reads TGTGCCATCAGCCCTAAGTCGGACAGGGGTAATGAAAAACTGTTTTTT. Its protein product is CAISPKSDRGNEKLFF. The gene calls are TRBV10-3 and TRBJ1-4; TRBD1 matches at 9 bases. Germline V gene lookup returns CDR1 ENHRY and CDR2 SYGVKD. There are 16 residues in the CDR3. Trimming removed 6 bases from V and 4 bases from J; junction bases left unmatched: 9.